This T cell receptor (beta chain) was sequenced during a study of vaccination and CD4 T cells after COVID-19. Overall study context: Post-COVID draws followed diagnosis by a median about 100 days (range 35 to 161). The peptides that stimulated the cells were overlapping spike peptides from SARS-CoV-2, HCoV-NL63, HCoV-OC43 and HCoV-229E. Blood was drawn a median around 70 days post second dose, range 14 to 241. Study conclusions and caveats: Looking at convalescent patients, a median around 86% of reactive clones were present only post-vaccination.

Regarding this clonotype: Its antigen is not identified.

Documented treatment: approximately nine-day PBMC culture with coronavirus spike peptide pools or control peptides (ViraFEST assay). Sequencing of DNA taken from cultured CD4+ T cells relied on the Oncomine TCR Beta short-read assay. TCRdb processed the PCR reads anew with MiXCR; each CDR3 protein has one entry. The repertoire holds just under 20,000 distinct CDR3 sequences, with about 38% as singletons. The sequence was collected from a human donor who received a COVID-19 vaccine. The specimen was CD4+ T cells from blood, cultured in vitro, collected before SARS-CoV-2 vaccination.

In DNA form, the CDR3 reads TGCAGTGTTTCCACAGCGGGGGTGACAGATACGCAGTATTTT. Protein product: CSVSTAGVTDTQYF. This chain joins TRBV20-1 and TRBJ2-3; 8 bases match TRBD2. This CDR3 comprises 14 residues. With V trimmed by 7 bases and J by 3 bases, 9 bases remained unmatched. Germline CDR1 is DFQATT and CDR2 is SNEGSKA (reference sequence).